A single sample gave rise to the 5 T cell receptor beta chains below, sequenced in a study of T cells in Graves' hyperthyroidism and ophthalmopathy. RNA transcripts gave rise to amplified TCR beta CDR3 regions. HTBI primers were the set used in a first-round RT-PCR of the TCR CDR3. A single record per CDR3 protein comes from TCRdb applying MiXCR to the multiplex PCR reads. The data contain more than 550,000 distinct CDR3 sequences, approximately 42% of them singletons. Material: peripheral blood or thyroid tissue (not recorded which). Receptor source: an adult man with Graves' disease, either hyperthyroidism or ophthalmopathy (not recorded which).

This clonotype appeared a single time. The chain couples TRBV7-9 to TRBJ1-5; D is uncertain. CDR1 is SEHNR, CDR2 FQNEAQ, per germline (reference sequence). This CDR3 spans 16 amino acids. Trimming stripped 5 bases from V and 2 bases from J, with 16 bases between. The CDR3 DNA follows: TGTGCCAGCAGCCCAGAGGGTGGGGTGCGCAATCAGCCCCAGCATTTT. Translation gives CASSPEGGVRNQPQHF.

The chain couples TRBV20-1 to TRBJ2-2, with a weak D call TRBD2 (7 bases). CDR1 is DFQATT and CDR2 is SNEGSKA in the germline V gene (reference sequence). The V and J ends lost 6 bases and 1 base respectively, with 15 bases between them. The length of the CDR3 is 15 residues. The CDR3 nucleotides are TGCAGTGCCAAGGACGGGGGGCGGAACACCGGGGAGCTGTTTTTT. It is translated as CSAKDGGRNTGELFF.

The rearrangement links TRBV13 to TRBJ1-4, with D unresolved. V was pared by 3 bases and J by 3 bases, with 17 bases between. Germline V gene lookup returns CDR1 PRHDT and CDR2 FYEKMQ (reference sequence). This CDR3 is 17 amino acids long. The CDR3 loop reads CASSFRPLVAANEKLFF. CDR3 DNA sequence: TGTGCCAGCAGCTTCCGCCCCCTCGTTGCGGCTAATGAAAAACTGTTTTTT.

CDR3 residues: CASTRTGGNTIYF. The CDR3 DNA sequence: TGTGCCAGCACAAGGACAGGGGGGAACACCATATATTTT. The gene calls are TRBV7-2 and TRBJ1-3; 10 bases match TRBD1. The V gene end was trimmed by 7 bases and the J gene end by 7 bases; junction bases not matched to a gene: 4. This CDR3 is 13 amino acids long. The germline gives CDR1 SGHTA, CDR2 FQGNSA.

Only one count was recorded for this clonotype. A much larger clone differs by one base, so this may be a read error. The chain links TRBV11-1 to TRBJ2-5; D gene uncertain. Germline V CDR1 and CDR2: SGHAT, FQDESV (reference sequence). The germline V and J ends were trimmed by 4 bases and 5 bases, with 11 bases remaining between them. The CDR3 has 13 residues. This chain's CDR3 is CASSSPGYETQYF. The CDR3 DNA sequence: TGTGCCAGCAGCTCCCCAGGCTATGAGACCCAGTACTTC.